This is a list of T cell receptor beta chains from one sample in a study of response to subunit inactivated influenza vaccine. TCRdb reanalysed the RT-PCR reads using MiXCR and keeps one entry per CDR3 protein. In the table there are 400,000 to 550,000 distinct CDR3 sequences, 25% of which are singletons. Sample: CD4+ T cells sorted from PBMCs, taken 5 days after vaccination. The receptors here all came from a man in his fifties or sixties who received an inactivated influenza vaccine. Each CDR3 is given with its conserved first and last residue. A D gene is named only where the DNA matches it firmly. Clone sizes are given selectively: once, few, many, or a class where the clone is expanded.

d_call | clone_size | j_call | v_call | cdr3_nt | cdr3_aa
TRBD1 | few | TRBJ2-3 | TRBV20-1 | TGCAGTGAGAGAGGCTGGGACAGGGCCGATACGCAGTATTTT | CSERGWDRADTQYF
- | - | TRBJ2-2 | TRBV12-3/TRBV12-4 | TGTGCCAGCAGTCCGACAGTAGGGGACGGGGAGCTGTTTTTT | CASSPTVGDGELFF
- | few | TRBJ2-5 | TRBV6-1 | TGTGCCAGCAGTACAAGGATTGACAGACAAGAGACCCAGTACTTC | CASSTRIDRQETQYF
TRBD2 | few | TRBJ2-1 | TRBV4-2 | TGTGCCAGCAGCCAAGATCTGGGACTAGCGGGGATCGCCTCCTACAATGAGCAGTTCTTC | CASSQDLGLAGIASYNEQFF
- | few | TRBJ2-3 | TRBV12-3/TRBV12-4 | TGTGCCAGCAGTACACAGGGTTTATCGATTGCAGATACGCAGTATTTT | CASSTQGLSIADTQYF
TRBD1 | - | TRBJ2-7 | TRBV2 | TGTGCCAGCATTCTGGACAGGCTCAGCTCCTACGAGCAGTACTTC | CASILDRLSSYEQYF
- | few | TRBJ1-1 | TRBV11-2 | TGTGCCAGCAACGAACAGGGATCTGAAGCTTTCTTT | CASNEQGSEAFF
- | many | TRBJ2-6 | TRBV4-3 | TGCGCCAGCAGCCAAGGACACCTCTCTGGGGCCAACGTCCTGACTTTC | CASSQGHLSGANVLTF
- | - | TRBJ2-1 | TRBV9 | TGTGCCAGCAGCGTAAGCCCCTCCTCCTACAATGAGCAGTTCTTC | CASSVSPSSYNEQFF
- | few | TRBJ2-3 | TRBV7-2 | TGTGCCAGCAGCACGGGACCGGTCACAGATACGCAGTATTTT | CASSTGPVTDTQYF
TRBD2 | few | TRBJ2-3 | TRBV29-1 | TGCAGCGTTGAAGAGAACAGCGGGGGACGGGATACGCAGTATTTT | CSVEENSGGRDTQYF
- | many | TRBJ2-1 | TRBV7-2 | TGTGCCAGCAGCTTAGTTGTATGGGGGGTTGGCGAGCAGTTCTTC | CASSLVVWGVGEQFF
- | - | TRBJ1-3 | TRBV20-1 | TGCAGTGCTATCGACATTCTTGGAAACACCATATATTTT | CSAIDILGNTIYF
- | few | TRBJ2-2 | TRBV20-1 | TGCAGTGCTAGTGGGCGAGGTACCACCGGGGAGCTGTTTTTT | CSASGRGTTGELFF
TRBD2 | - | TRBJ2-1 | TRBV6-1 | TGTGCCAGCAGTCTATCCGGGGGGGCCTTTAATGAGCAGTTCTTC | CASSLSGGAFNEQFF